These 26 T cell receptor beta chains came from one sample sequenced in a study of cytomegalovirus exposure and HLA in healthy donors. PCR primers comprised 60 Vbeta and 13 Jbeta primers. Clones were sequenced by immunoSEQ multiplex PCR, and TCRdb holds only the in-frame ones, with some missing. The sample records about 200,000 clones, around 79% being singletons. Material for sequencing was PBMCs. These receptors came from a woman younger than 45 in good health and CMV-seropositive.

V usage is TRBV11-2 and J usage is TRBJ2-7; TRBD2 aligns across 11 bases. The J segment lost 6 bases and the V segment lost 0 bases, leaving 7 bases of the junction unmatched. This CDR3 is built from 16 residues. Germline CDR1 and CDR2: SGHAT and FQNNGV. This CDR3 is CASSLDIAGGISEQYF. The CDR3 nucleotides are TGTGCCAGCAGCTTAGATATAGCGGGGGGGATTTCCGAGCAGTACTTC.

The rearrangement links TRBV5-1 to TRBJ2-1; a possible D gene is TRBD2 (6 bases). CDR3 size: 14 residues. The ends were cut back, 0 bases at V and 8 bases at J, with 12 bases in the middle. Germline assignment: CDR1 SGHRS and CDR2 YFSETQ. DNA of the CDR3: TGCGCCAGCAGCTTGGCCGGAGGGTTCGATGAGCAGTTCTTC. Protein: CASSLAGGFDEQFF.

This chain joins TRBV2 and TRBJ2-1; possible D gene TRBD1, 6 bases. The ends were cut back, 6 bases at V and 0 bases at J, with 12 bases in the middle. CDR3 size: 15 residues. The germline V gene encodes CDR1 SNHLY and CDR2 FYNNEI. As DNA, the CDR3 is TGTGCCAGCAGGGGGGCTAGGAGCTCCTACAATGAGCAGTTCTTC. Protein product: CASRGARSSYNEQFF.

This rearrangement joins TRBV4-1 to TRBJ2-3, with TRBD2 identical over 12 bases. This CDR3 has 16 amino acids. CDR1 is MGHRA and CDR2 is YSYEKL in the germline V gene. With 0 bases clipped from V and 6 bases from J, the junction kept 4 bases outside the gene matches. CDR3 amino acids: CASSQETSGRGDTQYF. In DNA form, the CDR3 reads TGCGCCAGCAGCCAAGAGACTAGCGGGAGAGGTGATACGCAGTATTTT.

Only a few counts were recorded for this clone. The CDR3 reads CASSLDATGGDEQYF. DNA of the CDR3: TGTGCCAGCAGCTTAGATGCGACAGGGGGCGACGAGCAGTACTTC. V gene TRBV11-2 combines with J gene TRBJ2-7; TRBD1 matches 10 bases. The CDR3 has 15 amino acids. Germline assignment: CDR1 SGHAT and CDR2 FQNNGV. The V segment lost 0 bases and the J segment 5 bases; nucleotides outside the gene matches: 4. The full variable domain, completed using reference TRBV11-2 and TRBJ2-7, is EAGVAQSPRYKIIEKRQSVAFWCNPISGHATLYWYQQILGQGPKLLIQFQNNGVVDDSQLPKDRFSAERLKGVDSTLKIQPAKLEDSAVYLCASSLDATGGDEQYFGPGTRLTVT.

The CDR3 here is CAWAGAEAFF. The CDR3, as DNA: TGTGCCTGGGCCGGGGCTGAAGCTTTCTTT. The gene calls are TRBV30 and TRBJ1-1; D remains unclear. In germline, CDR1 is GTSNPN, CDR2 SVGIG (reference sequence). V was cut by 5 bases and J by 6 bases, with 7 bases left in between. This CDR3 comprises 10 residues.

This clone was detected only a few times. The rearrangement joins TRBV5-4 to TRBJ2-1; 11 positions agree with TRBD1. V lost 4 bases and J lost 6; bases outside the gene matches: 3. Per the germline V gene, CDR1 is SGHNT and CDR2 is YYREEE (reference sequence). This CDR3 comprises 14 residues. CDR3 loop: CASSMGTGGNEQFF. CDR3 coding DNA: TGTGCCAGCAGCATGGGGACAGGGGGCAATGAGCAGTTCTTC.

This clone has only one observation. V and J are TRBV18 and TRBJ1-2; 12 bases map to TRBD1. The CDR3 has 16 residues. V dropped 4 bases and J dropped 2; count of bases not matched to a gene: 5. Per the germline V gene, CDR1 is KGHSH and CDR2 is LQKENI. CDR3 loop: CASSQGQGALNYGYTF. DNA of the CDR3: TGTGCCAGCTCACAGGGACAGGGGGCGTTGAACTATGGCTACACCTTC.

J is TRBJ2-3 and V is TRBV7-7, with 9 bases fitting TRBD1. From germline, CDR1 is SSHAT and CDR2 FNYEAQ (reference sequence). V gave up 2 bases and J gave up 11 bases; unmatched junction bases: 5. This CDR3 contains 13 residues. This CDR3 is CASSLTQGARQYF. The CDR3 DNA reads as TGTGCCAGCAGCTTAACACAGGGGGCTAGGCAGTATTTT.

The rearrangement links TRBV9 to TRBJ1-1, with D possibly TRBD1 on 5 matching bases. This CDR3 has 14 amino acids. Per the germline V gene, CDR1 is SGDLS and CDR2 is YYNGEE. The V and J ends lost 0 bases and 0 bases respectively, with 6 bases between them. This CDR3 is CASSVGGVNTEAFF. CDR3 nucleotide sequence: TGTGCCAGCAGCGTAGGGGGGGTGAACACTGAAGCTTTCTTT.

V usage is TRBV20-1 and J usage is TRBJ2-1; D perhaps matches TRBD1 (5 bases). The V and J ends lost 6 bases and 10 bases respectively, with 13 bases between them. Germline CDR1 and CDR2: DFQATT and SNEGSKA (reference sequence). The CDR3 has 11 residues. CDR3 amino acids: CSARDIGEQFF. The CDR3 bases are TGCAGTGCCAGGGATATAGGGGAGCAGTTCTTC.

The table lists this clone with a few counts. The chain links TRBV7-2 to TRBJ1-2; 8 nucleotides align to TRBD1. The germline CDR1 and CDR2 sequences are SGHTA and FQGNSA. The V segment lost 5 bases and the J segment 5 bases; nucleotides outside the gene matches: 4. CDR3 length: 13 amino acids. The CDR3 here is CASSLGQGYGYTF. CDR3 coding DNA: TGTGCCAGCAGCCTCGGACAGGGATATGGCTACACCTTC. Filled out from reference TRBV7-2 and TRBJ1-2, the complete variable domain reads GAGVSQSPSNKVTEKGKDVELRCDPISGHTALYWYRQSLGQGLEFLIYFQGNSAPDKSGLPSDRFSAERTGGSVSTLTIQRTQQEDSAVYLCASSLGQGYGYTFGSGTRLTVV.

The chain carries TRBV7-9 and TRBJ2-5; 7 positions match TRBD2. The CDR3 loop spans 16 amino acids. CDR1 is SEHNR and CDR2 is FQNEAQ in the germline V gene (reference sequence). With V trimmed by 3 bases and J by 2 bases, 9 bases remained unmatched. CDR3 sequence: CASSFARGMLQETQYF. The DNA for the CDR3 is TGTGCCAGCAGCTTCGCGCGGGGGATGCTACAAGAGACCCAGTACTTC.

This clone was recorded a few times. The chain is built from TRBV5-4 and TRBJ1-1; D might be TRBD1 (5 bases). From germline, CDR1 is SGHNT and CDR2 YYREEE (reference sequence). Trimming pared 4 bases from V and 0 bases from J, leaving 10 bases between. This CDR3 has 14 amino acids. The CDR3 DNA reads TGTGCCAGCAGCCTGGACAATATGAACACTGAAGCTTTCTTT. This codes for CASSLDNMNTEAFF. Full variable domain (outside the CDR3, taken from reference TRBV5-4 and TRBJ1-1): ETGVTQSPTHLIKTRGQQVTLRCSSQSGHNTVSWYQQALGQGPQFIFQYYREEENGRGNFPPRFSGLQFPNYSSELNVNALELDDSALYLCASSLDNMNTEAFFGQGTRLTVV.

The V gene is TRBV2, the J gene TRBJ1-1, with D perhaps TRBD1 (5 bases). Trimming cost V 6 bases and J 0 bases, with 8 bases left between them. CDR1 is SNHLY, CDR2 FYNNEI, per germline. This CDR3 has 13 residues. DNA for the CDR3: TGTGCCAGCAGAACAGGTTTGAACACTGAAGCTTTCTTT. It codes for CASRTGLNTEAFF.

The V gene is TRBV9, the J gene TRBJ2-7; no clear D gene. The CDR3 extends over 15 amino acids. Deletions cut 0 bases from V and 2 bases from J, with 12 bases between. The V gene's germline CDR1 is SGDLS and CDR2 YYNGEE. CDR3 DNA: TGTGCCAGCAGCGTAGAGCTAGGTAGTACCTACGAGCAGTACTTC. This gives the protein CASSVELGSTYEQYF.

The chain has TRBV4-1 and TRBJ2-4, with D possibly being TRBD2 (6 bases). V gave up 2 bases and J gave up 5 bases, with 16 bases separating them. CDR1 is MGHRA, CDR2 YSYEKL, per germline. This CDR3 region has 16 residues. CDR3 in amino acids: CASSQSPGLRQNIQYF. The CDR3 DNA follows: TGCGCCAGCAGCCAAAGTCCGGGACTGCGGCAAAACATTCAGTACTTC.

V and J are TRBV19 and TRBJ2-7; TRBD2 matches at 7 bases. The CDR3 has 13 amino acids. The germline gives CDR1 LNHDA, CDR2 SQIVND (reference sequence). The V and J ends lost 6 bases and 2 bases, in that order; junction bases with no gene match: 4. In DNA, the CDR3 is TGTGCCAGTAGATCGGGGGGTACCTACGAGCAGTACTTC. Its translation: CASRSGGTYEQYF.

As DNA, the CDR3 is TGTGCCAGCAGTTTCCCCTGGACAGGGGAGAACACTGAAGCTTTCTTT. It specifies CASSFPWTGENTEAFF. This chain links TRBV6-5 with TRBJ1-1, with 9 bases identical to TRBD1. The V and J ends lost 4 bases and 1 base, in that order; junction bases with no gene match: 7. Germline lookup yields CDR1 MNHEY and CDR2 SVGAGI. This CDR3 spans 16 amino acids.

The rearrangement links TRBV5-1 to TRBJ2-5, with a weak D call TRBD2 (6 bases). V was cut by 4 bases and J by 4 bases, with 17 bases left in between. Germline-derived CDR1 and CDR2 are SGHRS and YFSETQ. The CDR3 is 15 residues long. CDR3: CASSLSQAGGETQYF. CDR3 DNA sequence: TGCGCCAGCAGCCTGAGTCAAGCGGGCGGAGAGACCCAGTACTTC.

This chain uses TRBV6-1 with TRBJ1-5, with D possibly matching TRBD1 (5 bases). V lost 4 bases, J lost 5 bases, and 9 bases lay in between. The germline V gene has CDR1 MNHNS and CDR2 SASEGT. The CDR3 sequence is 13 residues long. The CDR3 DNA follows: TGTGCCAGCAGTGGGGGGGAGGATCAGCCCCAGCATTTT. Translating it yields CASSGGEDQPQHF.

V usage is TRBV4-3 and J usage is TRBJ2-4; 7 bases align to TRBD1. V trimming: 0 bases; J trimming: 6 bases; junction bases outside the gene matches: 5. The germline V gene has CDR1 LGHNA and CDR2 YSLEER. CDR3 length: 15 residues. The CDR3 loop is CASSQDEPGGNIQYF. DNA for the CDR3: TGCGCCAGCAGCCAAGATGAGCCAGGGGGAAACATTCAGTACTTC.

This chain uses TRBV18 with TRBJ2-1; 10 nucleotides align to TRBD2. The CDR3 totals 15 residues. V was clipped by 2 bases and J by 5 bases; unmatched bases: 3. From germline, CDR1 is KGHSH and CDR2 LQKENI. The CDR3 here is CASSPGLAVNNEQFF. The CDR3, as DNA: TGTGCCAGCTCACCAGGACTAGCGGTTAACAATGAGCAGTTCTTC.

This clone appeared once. The CDR3 DNA sequence: TGTGCCAGTAGTATGATGATTCAGGGGTCTTCAAATTCACCCCTCCACTTT. It codes for CASSMMIQGSSNSPLHF. This chain links TRBV19 with TRBJ1-6; D possibly corresponds to TRBD1 (6 bases). The CDR3 runs 17 residues. Per germline, CDR1 LNHDA and CDR2 SQIVND (reference sequence). Trimming stripped 3 bases from V and 7 bases from J, with 19 bases between.

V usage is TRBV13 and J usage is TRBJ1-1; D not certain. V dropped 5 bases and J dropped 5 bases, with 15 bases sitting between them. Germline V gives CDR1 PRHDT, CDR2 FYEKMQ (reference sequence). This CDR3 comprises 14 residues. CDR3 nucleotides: TGTGCCAGCAGCGAAACAGCCCCGGGGACTGAAGCTTTCTTT. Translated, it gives CASSETAPGTEAFF.

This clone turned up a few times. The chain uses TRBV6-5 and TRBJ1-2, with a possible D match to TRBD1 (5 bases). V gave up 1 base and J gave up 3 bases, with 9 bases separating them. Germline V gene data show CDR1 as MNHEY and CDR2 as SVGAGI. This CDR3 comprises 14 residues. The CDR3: CASSYFGAHYGYTF. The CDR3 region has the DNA TGTGCCAGCAGTTACTTTGGGGCTCACTATGGCTACACCTTC.